This entry concerns a single TCR beta chain. Its target is unknown. The study ran its PCR with 60 Vbeta and 13 Jbeta primers. TCRdb keeps only in-frame clones here, not all; method: immunoSEQ multiplex PCR. The sample consists of some 140,000 clones, about 80% of them appearing once. These data are taken from a study of cytomegalovirus exposure and HLA in healthy donors. Study-level points and caveats: Later analysis identified about 17,000 TCR beta sequences associated with HLA alleles, using a false discovery rate threshold of 0.05. TCR beta V- and J-gene trimming was later associated with a missense DCLRE1C variant. What was likely a sequencing artifact was a cluster of highly shared sequence variants. Most of the TCR beta V segments (in an earlier analysis) were productive either about 87% or about 30% of the time.

The CDR3 is made up of 17 amino acids. Trimming at V came to 4 bases and at J to 2 bases, leaving 10 bases not matched to a gene. Germline V gives CDR1 SGHTA, CDR2 FQGTGA. The sequence was collected from a male donor in good health and CMV-seropositive. This sequence joins TRBV7-3 and TRBJ2-5; 10 positions agree with TRBD2. Sequencing input: PBMCs. CDR3 nucleotide sequence: TGTGCCAGCAGCTCCATTAGCGGGGGGAGGCTGCAAGAGACCCAGTACTTC. This encodes CASSSISGGRLQETQYF.